A selection of T cell receptor beta chains follows, all from one sample in a study of blood T cell repertoires in COVID-19. Generated by immunoSEQ multiplex PCR, the TCRdb table keeps only in-frame clones and is missing some. This sample has 450,000 or so clones, with approximately 91% found just once. The sequenced sample consisted of peripheral blood. These TCRs come from a woman aged 40 to 50 with COVID-19, enrolled during active disease. Both conserved end residues are part of each CDR3. The D gene is left open where the match is weak. Part of the rows lack a size; the others show once, few, many or a class for expanded clones.

CASSLRGSSSGRAYNEQFF | TGTGCCAGCAGCCTACGCGGTTCATCTAGCGGGAGGGCCTACAATGAGCAGTTCTTC | few | TRBD2 | TRBJ2-1 | TRBV11-2
CASSPLQGNYGYTF | TGTGCCAGCAGCCCCCTTCAGGGTAACTATGGCTACACCTTC | once | NA | TRBJ1-2 | TRBV6-5
CASSLRAGDEQFF | TGCGCCAGCAGCTTAAGAGCGGGAGATGAGCAGTTCTTC | NA | TRBD2 | TRBJ2-1 | TRBV5-1
CASSQGFNEQFF | TGTGCCAGCAGCCAGGGTTTCAATGAGCAGTTCTTC | NA | NA | TRBJ2-1 | TRBV7-9
CASNRGEDTGELFF | TGTGCCAGCAATCGCGGGGAGGACACCGGGGAGCTGTTTTTT | NA | NA | TRBJ2-2 | TRBV5-4
CASSQTGVGRRGPNEKLFF | TGCGCCAGCAGCCAGACAGGGGTCGGTCGGCGCGGTCCTAATGAAAAACTGTTTTTT | NA | TRBD1 | TRBJ1-4 | TRBV4-1
CASSLREGVGYTF | TGTGCCAGCAGCTTACGGGAGGGGGTCGGCTACACCTTC | NA | NA | TRBJ1-2 | TRBV7-9
CASSLSPAGTYNEQFF | TGTGCCAGCAGCTTAAGCCCGGCAGGGACCTACAATGAGCAGTTCTTC | NA | NA | TRBJ2-1 | TRBV7-3
CASRTGGALSNEKLFF | TGTGCCAGCAGGACAGGGGGCGCCTTGTCTAATGAAAAACTGTTTTTT | NA | TRBD1 | TRBJ1-4 | TRBV7-9
CASSQERTGTYEQYF | TGTGCCAGCAGCCAAGAACGGACAGGGACCTACGAGCAGTACTTC | few | TRBD1 | TRBJ2-7 | TRBV4-2
CSVGDSNYQPQHF | TGCAGCGTTGGGGACAGCAACTATCAGCCCCAGCATTTT | NA | TRBD1 | TRBJ1-5 | TRBV29-1
CASSLGREDGYTF | TGTGCCAGCAGTTTAGGCAGGGAAGATGGCTACACCTTC | NA | NA | TRBJ1-2 | TRBV12-3/TRBV12-4
CASSLYGQANYGYTF | TGTGCCAGCAGCTTATACGGACAGGCTAACTATGGCTACACCTTC | NA | TRBD1 | TRBJ1-2 | TRBV7-2
CATSDPGLAGGGELFF | TGTGCCACCAGTGATCCCGGACTAGCGGGCGGCGGGGAGCTGTTTTTT | NA | TRBD2 | TRBJ2-2 | TRBV24-1
CASSLAGGRNNEQFF | TGCGCCAGCAGCTTGGCGGGGGGGCGGAACAATGAGCAGTTCTTC | once | TRBD2 | TRBJ2-1 | TRBV5-1